This T cell receptor (beta chain) was documented in a study of identical twins. Study-wide results and caveats: Twins shared beta out-of-frame sequences in excess, but this excess was weaker.

From germline, CDR1 is SQVTM and CDR2 ANQGSEA. The CDR3 runs to 14 residues. The junction had 6 bases not matched to a gene; V was cut back by 6 bases and J by 3 bases. MiXCR, run by TCRdb on the 5' RACE reads, gives a single entry per CDR3 protein. The sample records under 900,000 distinct CDR3 sequences, about 12% being singletons. This clonotype has ten or more counts. The antigen is not known. The sample also formed part of further work on yellow fever vaccine responses in identical twins.

This receptor was identified in a young woman in good health. Sequenced sample: PBMCs. The genes are TRBV29-1 and TRBJ2-3, with 10 bases that match TRBD1. The CDR3 DNA is TGCAGCGTGGCGACAGGGGGCCTGACAGATACGCAGTATTTT. It codes for CSVATGGLTDTQYF.